Below, 30 T cell receptor beta chains from the same sample are listed, as sequenced in a study of blood T cell repertoires in COVID-19. Generated by immunoSEQ multiplex PCR, the TCRdb table keeps only in-frame clones and is missing some. The data contain about 260,000 clones, more than 80% of them seen just once; the ten biggest clones take up approximately 4%. Source material: peripheral blood. The receptor source for this set is a woman aged 40 to 50 with acute or convalescent COVID-19.

The chain links TRBV2 to TRBJ1-1; 7 bases are a match to TRBD1. The germline V gene has CDR1 SNHLY and CDR2 FYNNEI. After removal of 9 bases from V and 0 bases from J, the junction contained 10 bases not matched to a gene. The CDR3 has 15 amino acids. CDR3 in amino acids: CASRQGIILNTEAFF. CDR3 bases: TGTGCCAGTAGACAGGGTATTATATTGAACACTGAAGCTTTCTTT.

This clone was picked up one time. This chain uses TRBV30 with TRBJ1-1; D uncertain. V was shortened by 3 bases and J by 0 bases, with 11 bases between the two germline ends. There are 14 residues in the CDR3. Germline V CDR1 and CDR2: GTSNPN, SVGIG (reference sequence). CDR3 protein: CAWSAGRVNTEAFF. CDR3 sequence (DNA): TGTGCCTGGAGCGCCGGGAGGGTGAACACTGAAGCTTTCTTT.

The chain is built from TRBV3-1 (or the pseudogene TRBV3-2) and TRBJ2-5, with D unresolved. Germline V CDR1 and CDR2: LGHDT, YNNKEL (reference sequence). The V end lost 1 base, the J end lost 2 bases, and 11 bases lay between the germline ends. The CDR3 loop spans 15 amino acids. The chain's CDR3 is CASSQVSSRQETQYF. DNA for the CDR3: TGTGCCAGCAGCCAAGTGTCTAGTAGGCAAGAGACCCAGTACTTC.

The CDR3 coding sequence is TGCGCCAGCAGCTTTGGGACAGGGGGCGCTTACACCGGGGAGCTGTTTTTT. It encodes CASSFGTGGAYTGELFF. V usage is TRBV5-1 and J usage is TRBJ2-2, with 12 bases that match TRBD1. Trimming removed 2 bases from V and 3 bases from J; junction bases left unmatched: 5. The CDR3 is 17 residues long. The germline gives CDR1 SGHRS, CDR2 YFSETQ.

This sequence joins TRBV5-1 and TRBJ1-5; 8 nucleotides line up with TRBD1. CDR1 is SGHRS, CDR2 YFSETQ, per germline. The CDR3 covers 15 residues. V gave up 0 bases and J gave up 7 bases; unmatched junction bases: 6. CDR3 sequence reads: CASSLVAGTGQPQHF. CDR3 coding DNA: TGCGCCAGCAGCTTGGTCGCCGGGACAGGACAGCCCCAGCATTTT.

V and J are TRBV5-1 and TRBJ2-7; tentative D call: TRBD2 (5 bases). This CDR3 has 13 amino acids. Germline CDR1 and CDR2: SGHRS and YFSETQ. The germline V and J ends were trimmed by 0 bases and 6 bases, with 10 bases remaining between them. Here the CDR3 DNA reads TGCGCCAGCAGCTTGGGAGGAGGATCCGAGCAGTACGTC. It yields the protein CASSLGGGSEQYV.

This chain uses TRBV3-1 (or the pseudogene TRBV3-2) with TRBJ2-2, with D tentatively TRBD1 (5 bases). The ends were cut back, 1 base at V and 8 bases at J, with 8 bases in the middle. Germline CDR1 LGHDT, CDR2 YNNKEL (reference sequence). The CDR3 runs to 13 residues. DNA of the CDR3: TGTGCCAGCAGCCAAGCAGACAGAGGGGAGCTGTTTTTT. Its protein product is CASSQADRGELFF.

The chain carries TRBV5-1 and TRBJ2-6; D gene uncertain. Germline V CDR1 and CDR2: SGHRS, YFSETQ. The CDR3 sequence is 14 residues long. V lost 1 base, J lost 2 bases, and 4 bases lay in between. The CDR3 sequence: CASSLTAGANVLTF. CDR3 nucleotides: TGCGCCAGCAGCTTGACAGCTGGGGCCAACGTCCTGACTTTC.

The chain uses TRBV12-3 or TRBV12-4 and TRBJ1-1; D call uncertain. V was cut by 6 bases and J by 3 bases, with 11 bases left in between. CDR3 size: 13 residues. CDR3 sequence (DNA): TGTGCCAGCAGCCTTCAAAGAGACACTGAAGCTTTCTTT. Translated: CASSLQRDTEAFF.

The chain carries TRBV11-2 and TRBJ1-1; a possible D gene is TRBD1 (5 bases). This CDR3 comprises 13 residues. CDR1 and CDR2 from the germline V gene are SGHAT and FQNNGV. Trimming removed 1 base at V and 10 bases at J, with 13 bases between. CDR3 bases: TGTGCCAGCAGCTTAGTTGTCGGGCAGGGAGCTTTCTTT. This sequence encodes CASSLVVGQGAFF.

The chain's CDR3 is CASSKDRAGELFF. The CDR3 DNA follows: TGTGCCAGCAGTAAAGACAGGGCCGGGGAGCTGTTTTTT. The chain combines TRBV27 with TRBJ2-2; 7 bases are shared with TRBD1. The trim removed 5 bases at V and 6 bases at J, leaving 3 bases unmatched. This CDR3 is built from 13 residues. The germline V gene encodes CDR1 MNHEY and CDR2 SMNVEV (reference sequence).

The rearrangement links TRBV27 to TRBJ1-6; TRBD1 matches at 9 bases. V shed 6 bases and J 8 bases; nucleotides not matched to a gene: 8. Germline V lookup: CDR1 MNHEY, CDR2 SMNVEV (reference sequence). The CDR3 contains 15 residues. Written as DNA, the CDR3 is TGTGCCAGCAGCCCCCTGACAGGGGGGGATTCACCCCTCCACTTT. The encoded protein is CASSPLTGGDSPLHF.

This clone was counted only a few times. The rearrangement joins TRBV6-5 to TRBJ1-6; 9 positions agree with TRBD1. The V and J ends lost 3 bases and 8 bases, in that order; junction bases with no gene match: 8. The germline gives CDR1 MNHEY, CDR2 SVGAGI. The CDR3 is made up of 16 amino acids. For the CDR3, the DNA is TGTGCCAGCAGTTATACCCGGGACAGGGCTGATTCACCCCTCCACTTT. Amino acids: CASSYTRDRADSPLHF.

This chain's CDR3 is CASSQTGQGYGYTF. For the CDR3, the DNA is TGTGCCAGCAGTCAGACAGGACAAGGCTATGGCTACACCTTC. The chain combines TRBV2 with TRBJ1-2; the D gene is possibly TRBD1 (6 bases). Germline CDR1 and CDR2: SNHLY and FYNNEI. Trimming removed 5 bases at V and 4 bases at J, with 14 bases between. The CDR3 contains 14 residues.

The V and J genes are TRBV6-5 and TRBJ2-5, with 10 bases fitting TRBD2. The junction had 7 bases not matched to a gene; V was cut back by 6 bases and J by 6 bases. This CDR3 has 14 amino acids. Germline loops: CDR1 MNHEY, CDR2 SVGAGI. The CDR3, as DNA: TGTGCCAGCAGGAGCGGGGGGGCCCGGAAGACCCAGTACTTC. This translates into CASRSGGARKTQYF.

The rearrangement joins TRBV5-1 to TRBJ1-2; TRBD1 matches 8 bases. Germline-derived CDR1 and CDR2 are SGHRS and YFSETQ. V was pared by 0 bases and J by 4 bases, with 11 bases of the junction left unmatched. The CDR3 spans 17 residues. CDR3 DNA: TGCGCCAGCAGCTTGGTGGGACAGGAATACATACCCTATGGCTACACCTTC. Amino acid sequence: CASSLVGQEYIPYGYTF.

The chain joins TRBV14 to TRBJ1-2, with a possible D match to TRBD1 (5 bases). Trimming left V 0 bases short and J 4 bases short, with 15 bases between. CDR1 and CDR2 (germline): SGHDN, FVKESK. The CDR3 is 16 residues long. CDR3 in amino acids: CASSQDRRTGGYGYTF. Here the CDR3 DNA reads TGTGCCAGCAGCCAAGATCGACGGACGGGGGGCTATGGCTACACCTTC.

Written as DNA, the CDR3 is TGCGCCAGCAGCTTGGAATGGCCGGGACAGGGGGCCACCGGGGAGCTGTTTTTT. Translating it yields CASSLEWPGQGATGELFF. The chain uses TRBV5-1 and TRBJ2-2; 12 bases are a match to TRBD1. V shed 0 bases, J shed 4 bases, and the junction held 7 bases outside the gene matches. The CDR3 is made up of 18 amino acids. Germline loops: CDR1 SGHRS, CDR2 YFSETQ.

This clone occurred once. V is TRBV29-1 and J is TRBJ1-2; 7 positions agree with TRBD1. This CDR3 is 14 amino acids long. Germline lookup yields CDR1 SQVTM and CDR2 ANQGSEA. The ends lost 3 bases at V and 2 bases at J; junction bases unmatched: 6. CDR3 amino acids: CSVDPTGLNYGYTF. Written as DNA, the CDR3 is TGCAGCGTTGACCCGACAGGGTTGAACTATGGCTACACCTTC. The variable domain in full, with the rest retrieved from reference TRBV29-1 and TRBJ1-2, is SAVISQKPSRDICQRGTSLTIQCQVDSQVTMMFWYRQQPGQSLTLIATANQGSEATYESGFVIDKFPISRPNLTFSTLTVSNMSPEDSSIYLCSVDPTGLNYGYTFGSGTRLTVV.

The chain combines TRBV19 with TRBJ1-1; weak D call: TRBD1 (5 bases). This CDR3 has 14 residues. Germline CDR1 is LNHDA and CDR2 is SQIVND (reference sequence). V was clipped by 3 bases and J by 4 bases, with 12 bases between them. In DNA form, the CDR3 reads TGTGCCAGTAGTATGGTCCAGGGAAGCACTGAAGCTTTCTTT. Translation gives CASSMVQGSTEAFF.

This clone was recorded once. The V call is TRBV3-1 (or the pseudogene TRBV3-2), the J call TRBJ1-2, with 8 bases matching TRBD1. The germline V gene has CDR1 LGHDT and CDR2 YNNKEL (reference sequence). V trimming: 4 bases; J trimming: 4 bases; junction bases outside the gene matches: 8. The CDR3 is 15 amino acids. The CDR3 spells CASSPTGTGVYGYTF. CDR3 bases: TGTGCCAGCAGCCCGACCGGGACAGGAGTCTATGGCTACACCTTC.

This rearrangement joins TRBV12-5 to TRBJ1-1, with TRBD1 matching 7 bases. This CDR3 is 18 amino acids long. CDR1 is LGHNT, CDR2 FRNRAP, per germline. The ends lost 0 bases at V and 4 bases at J; junction bases unmatched: 14. The CDR3 reads CASGLVKGAREVGTEAFF. The CDR3 DNA is TGTGCTAGTGGTTTGGTCAAGGGGGCCAGGGAAGTTGGCACTGAAGCTTTCTTT.

This sequence joins TRBV6-6 and TRBJ2-1, with 10 nucleotides matching TRBD2. Germline V gene lookup returns CDR1 MNHNY and CDR2 SVGAGI (reference sequence). The CDR3 has 16 residues. V lost 5 bases and J lost 9; bases outside the gene matches: 13. The CDR3 spells CASSALGSGGAGEQFF. CDR3 nucleotide sequence: TGTGCCAGCAGTGCCTTAGGGAGCGGGGGGGCAGGTGAGCAGTTCTTC.

CDR3 in DNA: TGTGCCAGCAGCTTAGGGACAGGGCCCCATGAAGCTTTCTTT. Protein: CASSLGTGPHEAFF. The chain uses TRBV11-2 and TRBJ1-1; the match to TRBD1 covers 8 bases. Germline-derived CDR1 and CDR2 are SGHAT and FQNNGV. This CDR3 region has 14 residues. The junction had 5 bases not matched to a gene; V was cut back by 1 base and J by 7 bases.

The V gene is TRBV7-9, the J gene TRBJ1-1; D is uncertain. The CDR3 runs to 14 residues. Trimming took off 1 base at V and 5 bases at J, with 11 bases between the two ends. Germline-derived CDR1 and CDR2 are SEHNR and FQNEAQ (reference sequence). CDR3 sequence (DNA): TGTGCCAGCAGCTTAGACGGGGATTTTACTGAAGCTTTCTTT. Residues: CASSLDGDFTEAFF.

A single count supports this clone. The V call is TRBV2, the J call TRBJ1-2, with D possibly being TRBD1 (5 bases). Germline loops: CDR1 SNHLY, CDR2 FYNNEI. The CDR3 consists of 14 residues. Trimming shortened V by 2 bases and J by 2 bases, and 9 bases separated the two germline ends. Here the CDR3 DNA reads TGTGCCAGCAGTGAAAGGCAGGGAAACTATGGCTACACCTTC. Translating gives CASSERQGNYGYTF.

Concerning this clone itself: The identical CDR3 is also encoded by other nucleotide sequences in the sample. The chain joins TRBV5-4 to TRBJ1-2, with D perhaps matching TRBD1 (6 bases). This CDR3 is built from 14 residues. From germline, CDR1 is SGHNT and CDR2 YYREEE (reference sequence). Trimming removed 1 base at V and 2 bases at J, with 9 bases between. CDR3 region: CASSLSGANYGYTF. CDR3 coding DNA: TGTGCCAGCAGCTTGTCAGGGGCCAACTATGGCTACACCTTC.

V usage is TRBV6-6 and J usage is TRBJ2-5, with D hard to call. From germline, CDR1 is MNHNY and CDR2 SVGAGI (reference sequence). V lost 7 bases, J lost 2 bases, and 11 bases lay in between. CDR3 length: 13 amino acids. Written as DNA, the CDR3 is TGTGCCAGCACGTTGGGCAGACAAGAGACCCAGTACTTC. This gives the protein CASTLGRQETQYF.

V and J are TRBV11-1 and TRBJ1-1; tentatively, D is TRBD1 (5 bases). CDR3 length: 13 residues. Trimming removed 4 bases at V and 5 bases at J, with 11 bases between. Germline V lookup: CDR1 SGHAT, CDR2 FQDESV (reference sequence). The CDR3 loop reads CASSSQEGTEAFF. In DNA, the CDR3 is TGTGCCAGCAGCTCACAGGAGGGGACTGAAGCTTTCTTT.

The chain combines TRBV5-8 with TRBJ1-1; perhaps TRBD1 as D (5 bases). Germline V gene sequence: CDR1 SGHTS, CDR2 YDEGEE. V was trimmed by 1 base and J by 6 bases, leaving 16 bases between them. The CDR3 runs to 15 residues. The chain's CDR3 is CASSLQGLKLAEAFF. The CDR3 DNA sequence: TGTGCCAGCAGCTTGCAGGGTTTGAAGCTTGCTGAAGCTTTCTTT.